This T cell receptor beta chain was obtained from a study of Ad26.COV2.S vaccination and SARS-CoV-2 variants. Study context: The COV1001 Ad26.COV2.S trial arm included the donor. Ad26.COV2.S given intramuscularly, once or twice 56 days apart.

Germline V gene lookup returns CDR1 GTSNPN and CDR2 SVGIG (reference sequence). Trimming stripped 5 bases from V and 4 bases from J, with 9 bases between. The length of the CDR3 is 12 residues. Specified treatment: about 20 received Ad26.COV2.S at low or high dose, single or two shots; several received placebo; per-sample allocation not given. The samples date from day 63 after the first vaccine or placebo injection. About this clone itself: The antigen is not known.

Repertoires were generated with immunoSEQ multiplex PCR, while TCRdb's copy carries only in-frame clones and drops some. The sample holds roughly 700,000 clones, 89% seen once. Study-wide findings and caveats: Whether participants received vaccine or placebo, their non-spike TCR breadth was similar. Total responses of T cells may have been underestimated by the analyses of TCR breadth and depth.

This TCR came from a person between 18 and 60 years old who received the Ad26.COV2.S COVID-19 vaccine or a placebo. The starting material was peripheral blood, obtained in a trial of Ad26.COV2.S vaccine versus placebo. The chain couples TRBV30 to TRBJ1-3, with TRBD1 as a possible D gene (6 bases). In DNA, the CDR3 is TGTGCCTGGGCAGGGGTCGGAAACACCATATATTTT. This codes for CAWAGVGNTIYF. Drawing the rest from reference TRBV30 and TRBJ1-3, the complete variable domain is SQTIHQWPATLVQPVGSPLSLECTVEGTSNPNLYWYRQAAGRGLQLLFYSVGIGQISSEVPQNLSASRPQDRQFILSSKKLLLSDSGFYLCAWAGVGNTIYFGEGSWLTVV.